A single sample gave rise to the 15 T cell receptor beta chains below, sequenced in a study of shared clonotypes between healthy human individuals. Profiling relied on immunoSEQ multiplex PCR, and the TCRdb table lists in-frame clones only, not all of them. The sample has a few hundred thousand clones, more than 60% seen once; the top ten hold 10%. Source material: memory CD4+ T cells sorted from blood. Subset reported: CD45RA-negative fraction. These receptors came from a man between 25 and 39 years old in good health.

The chain employs TRBV5-5 and TRBJ2-3, with D uncertain. V lost 4 bases and J 1 base, leaving 13 bases between the germline ends. Germline CDR1 reads SGHKS; CDR2 reads YYEKEE (reference sequence). The CDR3 consists of 15 residues. The CDR3 spells CASSPGPTGTDTQYF. CDR3 coding DNA: TGTGCCAGCAGCCCAGGACCGACCGGCACAGATACGCAGTATTTT.

The table lists this clone with a few counts. V gene TRBV4-3 combines with J gene TRBJ2-5; D is uncertain. The ends were cut back, 0 bases at V and 4 bases at J, with 9 bases in the middle. Germline CDR1 LGHNA, CDR2 YSLEER. The CDR3 runs 14 residues. This CDR3 reads CASSQEASRETQYF. CDR3 DNA: TGCGCCAGCAGCCAAGAAGCTTCCCGAGAGACCCAGTACTTC.

The chain recombines TRBV2 with TRBJ2-3, with 7 bases aligning to TRBD1. Germline CDR1 reads SNHLY; CDR2 reads FYNNEI. This CDR3 has 12 amino acids. With V trimmed by 6 bases and J by 5 bases, 2 bases remained unmatched. This CDR3 reads CASRPGGDTQYF. The DNA for the CDR3 is TGTGCCAGCAGGCCAGGGGGAGATACGCAGTATTTT. The variable domain in full, with the rest retrieved from reference TRBV2 and TRBJ2-3, is EPEVTQTPSHQVTQMGQEVILRCVPISNHLYFYWYRQILGQKVEFLVSFYNNEISEKSEIFDDQFSVERPDGSNFTLKIRSTKLEDSAMYFCASRPGGDTQYFGPGTRLTVL.

The chain has TRBV5-1 and TRBJ2-7; no reliable D call. The V gene lost 2 bases and the J gene lost 2 bases, with 8 bases spanning the gap. The CDR3 extends over 13 amino acids. Germline V gene data show CDR1 as SGHRS and CDR2 as YFSETQ. CDR3 sequence (DNA): TGCGCCAGCAGCTTACGGAATGCCTACGAGCAGTACTTC. As protein: CASSLRNAYEQYF.

The chain recombines TRBV7-6 with TRBJ2-2, with TRBD2 as a possible D gene (5 bases). The CDR3 totals 13 residues. Germline assignment: CDR1 SGHVS and CDR2 FNYEAQ. Trimming stripped 4 bases from V and 8 bases from J, with 11 bases between. Here the CDR3 reads CASSSRGVGELFF. DNA for the CDR3: TGTGCCAGCAGCTCCCGGGGAGTTGGGGAGCTGTTTTTT.

This clone was recorded only once. The gene calls are TRBV20-1 and TRBJ1-4; a possible D gene is TRBD1 (6 bases). Trimming removed 6 bases from V and 12 bases from J, with 14 bases in between. This CDR3 contains 11 residues. In germline, CDR1 is DFQATT, CDR2 SNEGSKA (reference sequence). The CDR3 region is CSAKDRKELFF. The CDR3 region has the DNA TGCAGTGCAAAGGACAGAAAAGAACTGTTTTTT.

CDR3 DNA: TGTGCCAGCTCAAGCCGAGGGGGCCGACCTCTGAACACTGAAGCTTTCTTT. Amino acid sequence: CASSSRGGRPLNTEAFF. J is TRBJ1-1 and V is TRBV18, with 7 nucleotides matching TRBD1. Germline CDR1 reads KGHSH; CDR2 reads LQKENI. The CDR3 runs to 17 residues. J lost 0 bases, V lost 5 bases, and 12 bases had no gene match.

This clone came up once. The chain combines TRBV6-6 with TRBJ1-3; D uncertain. CDR1 and CDR2 from the germline V gene are MNHNY and SVGAGI (reference sequence). The CDR3 runs 14 residues. Trimming stripped 4 bases from V and 2 bases from J, with 9 bases between. Here the CDR3 DNA reads TGTGCCAGCAGTTTCTCGCCTCCTGGAAACACCATATATTTT. Translating gives CASSFSPPGNTIYF.

This clone was counted once. V gene TRBV7-2 combines with J gene TRBJ1-6, with TRBD1 identical over 8 bases. V was clipped by 5 bases and J by 6 bases; unmatched bases: 12. CDR3 length equals 17 residues. In germline, CDR1 is SGHTA, CDR2 FQGNSA. In nucleotides, the CDR3 is TGTGCCAGCAGCCCTCAGACCCAGGGGGCTCTTAATTCACCCCTCCACTTT. Protein: CASSPQTQGALNSPLHF.

J is TRBJ2-5 and V is TRBV7-2; D ambiguous. Trimming stripped 3 bases from V and 6 bases from J, with 5 bases between. CDR1 is SGHTA, CDR2 FQGNSA, per germline. The CDR3 loop spans 11 amino acids. As DNA, the CDR3 is TGTGCCAGCAGCTTTGGGCAGACCCAGTACTTC. It encodes CASSFGQTQYF.

The chain joins TRBV7-3 to TRBJ2-6; maybe TRBD1 (5 bases). The V and J ends lost 5 bases and 0 bases respectively, with 11 bases between them. Germline V gene data show CDR1 as SGHTA and CDR2 as FQGTGA. The CDR3 extends over 16 amino acids. The CDR3 sequence is CASSLQGHSGANVLTF. The CDR3 nucleotides are TGTGCCAGCAGCCTTCAGGGCCACTCTGGGGCCAACGTCCTGACTTTC.

The V and J genes are TRBV27 and TRBJ2-7; TRBD1 might be the D (5 bases). Germline CDR1 reads MNHEY; CDR2 reads SMNVEV (reference sequence). The ends were cut back, 2 bases at V and 2 bases at J, with 7 bases in the middle. The CDR3 sequence is 13 residues long. CDR3 amino acids: CASSLQGPYEQYF. The CDR3 nucleotides read TGTGCCAGCAGTTTACAGGGTCCCTACGAGCAGTACTTC.

This chain uses TRBV6-5 with TRBJ2-7; D not resolved. V lost 8 bases, J lost 4 bases, and 18 bases lay in between. Germline values: CDR1 MNHEY, CDR2 SVGAGI. The CDR3 runs 14 residues. The CDR3, as DNA: TGTGCCAGCGAGGCTCCGGGTTCAAGTTACGAGCAGTACTTC. Translated: CASEAPGSSYEQYF.

The chain combines TRBV13 with TRBJ2-7, with 9 bases fitting TRBD2. Losses at the gene ends were 3 bases for V and 5 bases for J; bases not matched to a gene: 2. The CDR3 length is 13 residues. CDR1 is PRHDT, CDR2 FYEKMQ, per germline (reference sequence). DNA for the CDR3: TGTGCCAGCAGCTTCGCGGGAGGGGACGAGCAGTACTTC. It codes for CASSFAGGDEQYF.

This chain links TRBV7-6 with TRBJ2-1; the D gene is possibly TRBD1 (6 bases). Per the germline V gene, CDR1 is SGHVS and CDR2 is FNYEAQ. The CDR3 loop spans 15 amino acids. Trimming removed 1 base from V and 4 bases from J, with 11 bases in between. This CDR3 reads CASSLEGTQYNEQFF. The CDR3 bases are TGTGCCAGCAGCTTAGAAGGGACACAATACAATGAGCAGTTCTTC.